This paragraph covers one T cell receptor beta chain sequence. The data were obtained in a study of blood T cell repertoires in COVID-19. Study overall: Samples representing acute and convalescent COVID-19 were sourced from the United States, Italy and Spain. In each case, the material was cDNA or gDNA derived from T cells, B-cell-depleted T cells, or PBMCs.

CDR1 and CDR2 from the germline V gene are SGHNT and YENEEA. V lost 5 bases to trimming and J lost 0 bases, with 7 bases between them. This CDR3 region has 13 residues. In the authors' methods: Scientists estimated how many nucleated cells there were by amplifying reference gene primers. Repertoires were generated with immunoSEQ multiplex PCR, while TCRdb's copy carries only in-frame clones and drops some. V, J and clone size were drawn from that table, and D and trimming were deduced from the DNA. This sample carries around 310,000 clones, around 90% of them seen once, and the ten largest clones take around 5%. Recruitment covered about 25 US areas and drew participants whose ages spanned roughly 18 to 90 years.

What was sequenced was PBMCs or T cells enriched from blood (not recorded which). This receptor was identified in a man aged 25 to 40 who had recovered from COVID-19. V and J are TRBV11-3 and TRBJ1-1; no clear D gene. The DNA for the CDR3 is TGTGCCAGCAGCCGAGAGGTGAACACTGAAGCTTTCTTT. Its protein product is CASSREVNTEAFF.